This section outlines one T cell receptor beta chain sequence together with its context. V shed 5 bases and J shed 0 bases, with 10 bases lying between them. From germline, CDR1 is SGHTA and CDR2 FQGNSA. This CDR3 has 15 residues. This sample is part of a study of blood T cell repertoires in COVID-19. Study-wide context: From T cells, B-cell-depleted T cells, or PBMCs came the material, which was cDNA or gDNA.

Clones were sequenced by immunoSEQ multiplex PCR, and TCRdb holds only the in-frame ones, with some missing. The sample shows 76,000 or so clones, around 91% of them seen only once. The origin of this receptor is a human donor in a cohort sampled during active COVID-19. Sequenced material: peripheral blood. The chain links TRBV7-2 to TRBJ2-2; D might be TRBD1 (6 bases). In nucleotides, the CDR3 is TGTGCCAGCAGCATCACAGGGCCGAACACCGGGGAGCTGTTTTTT. This codes for CASSITGPNTGELFF.